This TCR beta chain was profiled in a study of PD-L1 blockade in urothelial cancer (dated by TCRdb to the late 2010s). With respect to the entire study: All patients started therapy around 2014 and received atezolizumab 1,200 mg intravenously every 3 weeks. Patients had an ECOG performance status of 0 or 1 and had received between 0 and 3 prior chemotherapy regimens. Progression-free survival longer than 6 months counted as durable clinical benefit, and TCR features were additionally tested against both progression-free and overall survival. Blood samples gave median yields of around 150,000 T cells and some 80,000 unique TCRs, along with a median clonality of 0.080. Roughly 9 patients reached durable clinical benefit, while 15 to 25 patients did not. An exploratory multi-omic analysis was conducted of the somatic, immune and clinical correlates of response to PD-L1 blockade with atezolizumab in urothelial cancer. About 85% of the roughly 29 patients were males with bladder-origin urothelial cancer, and about 60% of the roughly 29 reported a prior smoking history. In the same patients who had TCR sequencing, pretreatment tumors also underwent whole exome sequencing and RNA sequencing. TCR sequencing covered pretreatment tumor samples and matched, serially collected peripheral blood taken before and after atezolizumab treatment. Blood samples were analyzed 3 weeks after the start of treatment (second dose) and 6 weeks after the start of treatment. Pretreatment blood TCR-seq was available for 27 to 30 patients, at least one posttreatment blood collection was obtained for 25 or so patients, and tumor TCR-seq was available for 25 or so patients.

Synthetic TCR analog templates were spiked into each PCR to estimate absolute template abundance from read counts. The immunoSEQ assay was used to amplify TCRbeta CDR3 regions from genomic DNA with bias-controlled V and J gene primers. Sequencing of rearranged TCRbeta segments was performed at approximately 20X coverage. The authors' pipeline ran thus. Sequencing errors were corrected by clustering, and CDR3s were annotated against IMGT so that V, D and J genes could be assigned. Out-of-frame and stop-codon sequences were excluded, and only productive TCRbeta rearrangements were used in downstream analyses. Clonality was computed as one minus Shannon entropy normalized by the log of the number of unique productive sequences. Fisher's exact test with Benjamini-Hochberg correction, at a threshold of adjusted p below 0.01, was used to find clones that differed between time points or between blood and tumor. What TCRdb holds here is the immuneACCESS table cut down to in-frame rearrangements. Part of the clones is not present; checked against another copy, under half of the missing clones reflect an unresolved V gene, and the others are unexplained. That table gives V, J and clone size, and the DNA gave D and trimming. The sample yields tens of thousands of clones; 86% were counted once. Of the sample, 2.5% to 3.5% falls within the top ten clones.

A cohort of about 30 patients with locally advanced or metastatic urothelial carcinoma, treated at Memorial Sloan Kettering on a trial protocol, was included. Peripheral blood mononuclear cells were collected pretreatment and during treatment, with between 1 and 8 total time points per patient. The Qiagen DNeasy Blood extraction kit was used to purify genomic DNA from total PBMCs and tumor samples. Collected pretreatment and during treatment, PBMCs were isolated and stored as previously described. Taken from the germline V gene (reference sequence), the CDR1 and CDR2 loops are SGHNT and YYREEE. V sheds 0 bases and J sheds 5 bases, leaving 6 bases between their ends. CDR3 length: 12 amino acids, cysteine to phenylalanine. Of all the DNA, just the CDR3 is kept, 36 bases in frame from base 1. As regards this clone: The antigen it binds to is not known. No base quality values were provided; no much bigger clone lies one nucleotide off.

What the research found in general, with its limitations: Greater expansion of tumor-associated TCR clones in peripheral blood 3 weeks after the start of treatment was observed in patients with durable benefit (n of about 21, p = 0.022). Because of the small sample size (n ≈ 28) and the many exploratory analyses performed, the results are intended to be regarded as hypothesis-generating. A pretreatment peripheral blood TCR clonality below the median was linked to improved progression-free and overall survival.

The sequence derives from a man aged 45 to 65 with urothelial cancer. Sequencing was performed on PBMCs, taken around atezolizumab (anti-PD-L1) treatment. The sequence links TRBV5-4 to TRBJ2-7; tentative D gene TRBD2, with 6 bases matching. The CDR3 corresponds to CASSLGGDEQYF. The bases are TGTGCCAGCAGCTTGGGGGGGGACGAGCAGTACTTC.